These T cell receptor beta chains were read from a single sample in a study of identical twins. TCRdb redid the calling of the 5' RACE reads with MiXCR, one entry per CDR3 protein. The sample carries some 590,000 distinct CDR3 sequences, just under 10% recorded once. These sequences were also reported in another study, on yellow fever vaccine responses in identical twins.

Sequencing used PBMCs. The source of these receptors is a woman aged 18-35 years in good health. CDR3s include the opening cysteine and the closing phenylalanine or tryptophan.

v_gene,j_gene,CDR3aa
TRBV30,TRBJ2-1,CAWTRSTASEQFF
TRBV10-3,TRBJ2-7,CASSEQRSLGEQYF
TRBV18,TRBJ2-2,CASSPPGLAGNTGELFF
TRBV5-6,TRBJ2-1,CASSLGGLAGVYEQFF
TRBV4-2,TRBJ2-1,CASSQEQIDWNEQFF
TRBV23-1,TRBJ2-3,CASSQRKHGGGQYF
TRBV4-3,TRBJ2-3,CASSQDGGSGRGDTQYF
TRBV4-1,TRBJ2-7,CASSQDSGKSREQYF
TRBV5-1,TRBJ1-1,CASSILRQAANTEAFF
TRBV10-1,TRBJ2-1,CASSDGAGVWKFF
TRBV20-1,TRBJ1-5,CSANGQGEHQPQHF
TRBV18,TRBJ2-5,CASSPRGQETQYF
TRBV27,TRBJ2-7,CASSYRAVYEQYF
TRBV20-1,TRBJ2-4,CSAPGQLAKNIQYF
TRBV28,TRBJ2-6,CASSLGTQSSGANVLTF
TRBV27,TRBJ2-1,CASSLTGTGGSEQFF
TRBV12-3/TRBV12-4,TRBJ2-3,CASSSLADTQYF
TRBV2,TRBJ2-3,CASSAGAIGTDTQYF
TRBV11-2,TRBJ2-6,CASSQGTPNKPGANVLTF
TRBV11-2,TRBJ2-3,CASPDGTSTDTQYF
TRBV11-2,TRBJ2-3,CASSSVWGASTDTQYF
TRBV12-3/TRBV12-4,TRBJ2-1,CASSPTPGSNEQFF
TRBV21-1,TRBJ2-7,CASSPRTGWASYEQYF
TRBV7-9,TRBJ2-7,CASSPVGGVGYEQYF
TRBV23-1,TRBJ2-7,CASSQSCLGGSEQYF
TRBV7-3,TRBJ2-1,CASSDGLVASNEQFF
TRBV7-2,TRBJ1-1,CASSFRQGEARVTEAFF
TRBV4-3,TRBJ2-7,CASSQDLGVEGEQYF
TRBV11-2,TRBJ2-1,CASSLDWGLAGDEQFF
TRBV9,TRBJ2-1,CASSVVAGAYEQFF
TRBV7-9,TRBJ2-1,CATQPPPTGEQFF
TRBV4-3,TRBJ2-7,CASSQGLAGVLYEQYF
TRBV6-5,TRBJ2-3,CASSYSIQGETTQYF
TRBV4-3,TRBJ2-3,CASSQGLGLTRTDTQYF
TRBV10-3,TRBJ2-5,CAISDQLGGPQETQYF
TRBV2,TRBJ2-1,CASSRLAGGLGEQFF
TRBV7-9,TRBJ2-7,CASSLVEGAYEQYF
TRBV12-3/TRBV12-4,TRBJ2-7,CASSTRGQGADEQYF
TRBV7-4,TRBJ2-7,CASSLRQPYEQYF
TRBV27,TRBJ2-1,CASSWGTMGNEQFF
TRBV20-1,TRBJ2-2,CSARDLLGIGELFF
TRBV7-9,TRBJ2-1,CASSQYPQGEQFF
TRBV6-5,TRBJ2-7,CASSDSSGSSYEQYF
TRBV25-1,TRBJ2-7,CASSEYIGEGTSSSYEQYF
TRBV28,TRBJ1-2,CASSLEQGLRGYTF
TRBV29-1,TRBJ2-5,CSVSERGETQYF
TRBV6-1,TRBJ2-1,CASSGASGLYNEQFF
TRBV6-2/TRBV6-3,TRBJ2-3,CASNNGWTGDTQYF
TRBV2,TRBJ2-1,CASSAGGRRLYNEQFF
TRBV9,TRBJ2-2,CASSPPGRNTGELFF
TRBV28,TRBJ1-6,CASYPSRDSPLHF
TRBV5-1,TRBJ2-5,CASSLVGIEETQYF
TRBV10-3,TRBJ1-1,CAISDSTGEAFF
TRBV10-1,TRBJ2-5,CASSESGTSGKTQYF
TRBV3-1,TRBJ2-2,CASSQEPLAGVRTGELFF
TRBV20-1,TRBJ2-7,CSALWSEQYF
TRBV29-1,TRBJ2-5,CSASQGGTETQYF
TRBV21-1,TRBJ2-7,CASSKDSLAGFYEQYF
TRBV19,TRBJ1-5,CASSIQQGWQPQHF
TRBV7-9,TRBJ2-1,CASVLSSYNEQFF